Listed below are T cell receptor beta chains from one sample, sequenced in a study of blood T cell repertoires in COVID-19. Profiled with immunoSEQ multiplex PCR; TCRdb holds only in-frame clones, not every one. The repertoire holds fewer than 80,000 clones, with more than 90% as singletons. The sample comprised peripheral blood. The source is a human donor in a cohort sampled during active COVID-19. CDR3s include the opening cysteine and the closing phenylalanine or tryptophan. D genes are given only for firm matches. Size is omitted from some rows. Given values are once, few, many or a class for expanded clones.

TGTGCCAGCGCCTCGGCCCAGGGTTGGGAAAAACTGTTTTTT	CASASAQGWEKLFF	.	.	TRBV2	TRBJ1-4
TGTGCCAGCAGCCGGACCGGGATGGAACCCCAGCATTTT	CASSRTGMEPQHF	.	.	TRBV5-5	TRBJ1-5
TGTGCCAGCTCAGTTAATTCGGTCTTAAACAATGAGCAGTTCTTC	CASSVNSVLNNEQFF	.	.	TRBV18	TRBJ2-1
TGCGCCAGCAGCTTGCAGCGGGAGAAGGATACGCAGTATTTT	CASSLQREKDTQYF	.	TRBD2	TRBV5-1	TRBJ2-3
TGTGCCAGCAGCTTAACGGCGGTTACTTCACCCCTCCACTTT	CASSLTAVTSPLHF	few	.	TRBV7-3	TRBJ1-6
TGTGCCAGCAACCTCTGGACAGGGGTCGGTGAGCAGTTCTTC	CASNLWTGVGEQFF	.	TRBD1	TRBV11-2	TRBJ2-1
TGTGCCAGCAGTCGTGGACAGGATTTCTCACCCCTCCACTTT	CASSRGQDFSPLHF	.	TRBD1	TRBV6-5	TRBJ1-6
TGTGCCAGCAGCTACTATGAGAGGGCTGAGCAGTTCTTC	CASSYYERAEQFF	.	.	TRBV7-2	TRBJ2-1
TGCGCCAGCAGGCGTGATCAGCCCCAGCATTTT	CASRRDQPQHF	.	.	TRBV10-1	TRBJ1-5
TGTGCCAGTAGTATAAGTCGTCGGACAGGGGGGTCACCCCTCCACTTT	CASSISRRTGGSPLHF	.	TRBD1	TRBV19	TRBJ1-6
TGCGCCAGCAGCTTGATTAATCCTGAGTTCGCTTTCTTT	CASSLINPEFAFF	.	.	TRBV5-1	TRBJ1-1
TGTGCCAGCAGTGACCCTAGCTCTGGAAACACCATATATTTT	CASSDPSSGNTIYF	.	.	TRBV6-1	TRBJ1-3
TGTGCCAGCAGCCCGGGACTAGCGGGGCCGCGGGAGACCCAGTACTTC	CASSPGLAGPRETQYF	once	TRBD2	TRBV27	TRBJ2-5
TGTGCCAGCTCACCTTCCGGAGGGACTAGCGGGCGGGGTGAGCAGTTCTTC	CASSPSGGTSGRGEQFF	once	TRBD2	TRBV18	TRBJ2-1
TGTGCCAGCAGTGGCAGGGGAGCCCACGAGCAGTACTTC	CASSGRGAHEQYF	once	.	TRBV28	TRBJ2-7
TGCAGCGGCTTCATCCAGGGGAAACTGTTTTTT	CSGFIQGKLFF	.	.	TRBV29-1	TRBJ1-4
TGTGCCAGCTCACTGGAGGGGGCCAAAAACATTCAGTACTTC	CASSLEGAKNIQYF	.	.	TRBV18	TRBJ2-4
TGCGCCAGCAGCTTGGCACCGGGACAGGGGGCGAACGAGCAGTACTTC	CASSLAPGQGANEQYF	.	TRBD1	TRBV5-1	TRBJ2-7
TGTGCCAGCAGTTCAGGGGGGCGGGGAAACACCATATATTTT	CASSSGGRGNTIYF	.	TRBD1	TRBV27	TRBJ1-3
TGTGCTAGTGGGAACAGGGATCAGCCCCAGCATTTT	CASGNRDQPQHF	.	.	TRBV12-5	TRBJ1-5
TGTGCCAGCAGTTTATGGGGGGGGACTGAAGCTTTCTTT	CASSLWGGTEAFF	once	.	TRBV12-3/TRBV12-4	TRBJ1-1
TGTGCCAGCCGAAGTAGCGGGAGGGCGGGTGAGCAGTTCTTC	CASRSSGRAGEQFF	.	TRBD2	TRBV3-1/TRBV3-2	TRBJ2-1
TGTGCCAGCAGTTTGGTTTCGTCCTACGAGCAGTACTTC	CASSLVSSYEQYF	.	.	TRBV5-4	TRBJ2-7
TGTGCCAGCAGTTTTCTTTCGGGACAGGGGGCGGGTAACTATGGCTACACCTTC	CASSFLSGQGAGNYGYTF	.	TRBD1	TRBV27	TRBJ1-2
TGTGCCTGGAGTCTTGGGACAGCCATCAGCCCCCAGCATTTT	CAWSLGTAISPQHF	.	TRBD1	TRBV30	TRBJ1-5
TGCGCCAGCAGCCTCCCGGTCCTGGACGGGGGGCCCACTGAAGCTTTCTTT	CASSLPVLDGGPTEAFF	.	.	TRBV5-1	TRBJ1-1
TGCAGCGTTGTGGTCATATACTCGGAGGAGCAGTACTTC	CSVVVIYSEEQYF	.	.	TRBV29-1	TRBJ2-7
TGTGCCAGCAGTTTCACCTTTGGAGGGTCCTACGAGCAGTACTTC	CASSFTFGGSYEQYF	.	.	TRBV27	TRBJ2-7
TGTGCCAGCAGCCCCGGGGGGGGGTCTTTCAATCAGCCCCAGCATTTT	CASSPGGGSFNQPQHF	.	.	TRBV5-6	TRBJ1-5
TGTGCCAGCAGCTTTAGCGGGGCAGCCGATGAGCAGTTCTTC	CASSFSGAADEQFF	.	TRBD2	TRBV7-2	TRBJ2-1
TGTGCCAGCTCAAACCGGGACAGCCCCTACGAGCAGTACTTC	CASSNRDSPYEQYF	.	TRBD1	TRBV18	TRBJ2-7
TGTGCCTGGAGTGTAACAGCCGGGGACGAGCAGTACTTC	CAWSVTAGDEQYF	.	.	TRBV30	TRBJ2-7
TGTGCCAGCAGTTACTCGGGACTAGGGTACCCCACAGATACGCAGTATTTT	CASSYSGLGYPTDTQYF	.	TRBD2	TRBV6-2/TRBV6-3	TRBJ2-3
TGTGCCACCAGTACTAGCGTGGGGAGCTCCTACAATGAGCAGTTCTTC	CATSTSVGSSYNEQFF	.	TRBD2	TRBV24-1	TRBJ2-1
TGTGCCAGCAGCCCATCCGGAGTCAGGAACACTGAAGCTTTCTTT	CASSPSGVRNTEAFF	.	.	TRBV9	TRBJ1-1
TGTGCCACCGGGAGAGAGGAGACTGAAGCTTTCTTT	CATGREETEAFF	.	.	TRBV15	TRBJ1-1
TGTGCCAGCAGCCAAGATCTAACTAGCAGGAATGAGCAGTTCTTC	CASSQDLTSRNEQFF	.	.	TRBV3-1/TRBV3-2	TRBJ2-1
TGTGCCAGCAGCTTGGGCAGAATCAACAATCAGCCCCAGCATTTT	CASSLGRINNQPQHF	once	.	TRBV5-6	TRBJ1-5
TGTGCCAGCAGCCCCCGTTCGATGGAGGGAATTGGCTACACCTTC	CASSPRSMEGIGYTF	.	.	TRBV3-1/TRBV3-2	TRBJ1-2
TGCGCCAGCAGCTACCTAGCGGGGGGAGCAGATACGCAGTATTTT	CASSYLAGGADTQYF	.	TRBD2	TRBV5-1	TRBJ2-3
TGTGCCAGCAGCTTAGAGGGGGGCGGGACAGGGGTCGGGGCTTTCTTT	CASSLEGGGTGVGAFF	.	TRBD1	TRBV7-2	TRBJ1-1
TGTGCCAGCAGTTACGTTCAGGGGGCCGTGGGATCACCCCTCCACTTT	CASSYVQGAVGSPLHF	.	TRBD1	TRBV6-5	TRBJ1-6
TGTGCCAGCAGCCGCGAGGGACTAGCGGGAGTCTACGAGCAGTACTTC	CASSREGLAGVYEQYF	.	TRBD2	TRBV4-2	TRBJ2-7
TGTGCCAGCAGTGATCGAGGGCAGGGGAATGAAAAACTGTTTTTT	CASSDRGQGNEKLFF	.	.	TRBV2	TRBJ1-4
TGTGCCAGTCAGACAGGGGTATTATTCGAAGCTTTCTTT	CASQTGVLFEAFF	.	TRBD1	TRBV28	TRBJ1-1
TGTGCCAGCTCACCTGCGGCGGCCTACGAGCAGTACTTC	CASSPAAAYEQYF	few	.	TRBV18	TRBJ2-7
TGTGCCAGCAGCTTAGGACTCCCGCGCGGAGAGACCCAGTACTTC	CASSLGLPRGETQYF	.	.	TRBV7-2	TRBJ2-5
TGTGCCAGCAGCTTAGCGGGAGGGGTGTGGGAGCAGTACTTC	CASSLAGGVWEQYF	.	TRBD2	TRBV2	TRBJ2-7
TGTGCCATCACCGCGGTATCCTCTGGAAACACCATATATTTT	CAITAVSSGNTIYF	.	.	TRBV10-3	TRBJ1-3
TGTGCCAGCAGTACAGGGCCCCCCACTGAAGCTTTCTTT	CASSTGPPTEAFF	.	.	TRBV12-3/TRBV12-4	TRBJ1-1
TGTGCCAGTAGCATACAGGGGAACACTGAAGCTTTCTTT	CASSIQGNTEAFF	.	.	TRBV19	TRBJ1-1
TGTGCCAGTAGCGAGGCCGGGACTAGCGGAACCTTAGCCTACGAGCAGTACTTC	CASSEAGTSGTLAYEQYF	.	TRBD2	TRBV19	TRBJ2-7
TGTGCCAGCAGCCAAGAGGCCCTCAGGGGTGGCTACACCTTC	CASSQEALRGGYTF	.	.	TRBV3-1/TRBV3-2	TRBJ1-2
TGTGCCAGCACGGGACAGGGGTCAAGTTTGGAGCCCATCTATGGCTACACCTTC	CASTGQGSSLEPIYGYTF	.	.	TRBV21-1	TRBJ1-2
TGTGCCACCAGCAGAACTCCGGGACAGAGGTTCACTGAAGCTTTCTTT	CATSRTPGQRFTEAFF	.	TRBD1	TRBV15	TRBJ1-1
TGTGCCAGCAGCTCCATAACCGGGACAGGGGGCATGATTGAGCAGTTCTTC	CASSSITGTGGMIEQFF	.	TRBD1	TRBV5-8	TRBJ2-1
TGTGCCAGCAGCGCCGCTTACCTATCCCCTGGCACAGATACGCAGTATTTT	CASSAAYLSPGTDTQYF	.	.	TRBV5-6	TRBJ2-3
TGTGCCAGCAGTTCCACCGGGACAGTCTCTGAAGCTTTCTTT	CASSSTGTVSEAFF	.	TRBD1	TRBV6-6	TRBJ1-1
TGTGCCAGCAGCGGACAGGGCTACGAGCAGTACTTC	CASSGQGYEQYF	.	TRBD1	TRBV2	TRBJ2-7